This paragraph covers one T cell receptor beta chain sequence. Antigen: not known. These data are taken from a study of cytomegalovirus exposure and HLA in healthy donors. The study, taken as a whole, reports: Clonal expansion was found to be greater in HLA-associated TCR beta chains than in equally common others in a later analysis. Associated with cytomegalovirus, according to the listing, were 150 to 200 TCR beta chains. Trimming of TCR beta V- and J-genes showed a link, identified in a later analysis, to a missense DCLRE1C variant. Presence/absence analysis assumed near-uniform sequencing depth across donors.

Primers for the PCR totalled 60 Vbeta and 13 Jbeta. Libraries were prepared by immunoSEQ multiplex PCR; TCRdb keeps only in-frame clonotypes and omits some of them. The sample holds about 140,000 clones, approximately 80% seen once. The origin of this receptor is a male donor in good health and CMV-seronegative. The source material was PBMCs.

In DNA, the CDR3 is TGCGCCAGCAGCCAAGATGGGGCCGCACGGGAGCAGTTCTTC. It specifies CASSQDGAAREQFF. The V gene is TRBV4-1, the J gene TRBJ2-1, with D tentatively TRBD1 (5 bases). With 0 bases removed from V and 10 bases from J, the gap between germline ends came to 13 bases. The germline V gene encodes CDR1 MGHRA and CDR2 YSYEKL. This CDR3 is 14 amino acids long.